This TCR beta chain originates from a study of shared clonotypes between healthy human individuals (dated by TCRdb to 2020 to 2022). Study-wide context: A couple of women and a few men aged 18 to 49 years were included in the cohort. For each donor, three plates each were used for CD4 naive and CD4 memory, two plates were used for CD8 naive, and one plate was used for CD8 memory. Between about 0.9 and 8.9 billion PBMCs per donor were obtained by leukapheresis. To increase sequencing depth and limit assay-specific biases, different laboratories used diverse techniques to prepare libraries and sequence TCR repertoires. To estimate repertoire size and how much clonotypes are shared between individuals, the study performed deep sequencing of blood TCR repertoires from a handful of healthy adults.

The full study reports these points: Sampling was limited to blood, and TCR repertoires in tissue likely differ from TCR repertoires in blood. About 5% of naive CD4, 3.5% of naive CD8, 2.3% of memory CD4, and more than 0.35% of memory CD8 clonotypes were shared across several donors. Larger estimated clonotype richness was generally found for naive subsets than for memory subsets. Even with the large sequencing depth, rarefaction of the sorted-subset datasets indicated that sequencing was incomplete. Clonotypes shared by all four sorted-subset donors showed higher generation probabilities than non-shared clonotypes. Because the study included a small number of donors, the genetic and exposure-history diversity represented was limited. Pairwise subsampling indicated that sequencing depth was expected to affect the degree of clonotype sharing among donors.

Notes on this clone: What this receptor recognizes is not known. No clone much larger than this one lies a single base away; base qualities are absent.

The donors were healthy, HIV-negative adults who had no recently reported acute infections or vaccinations. Only Caucasian adults living in Nashville, Tennessee, USA were represented among the donors. CD4+ T cells were enriched by magnetic negative selection; naive cells were then positively selected on CD45RA, and the negative fraction formed the memory subset. Blood was obtained by leukapheresis, after which PBMCs were separated by Ficoll-Histopaque density gradient centrifugation and cryopreserved in liquid nitrogen vapor phase. Purity and quantity of every magnetically sorted T cell population were checked by analytical flow cytometry. Genomic DNA was isolated from every sorted fraction and measured by UV absorbance on a Nanodrop 2000c. Using the deep immunoSEQ assay, multiplex PCR amplified TCR CDR3 regions from genomic DNA. For each cell subset, the extracted genomic DNA was distributed evenly across all wells of several immunoSEQ 96-well plates, and each plate served as one replicate. Each replicate PCR for sorted subsets received approximately 200 ng genomic DNA, equal to 30,000 or so T cell genomes. Purified libraries were quantified with a Qubit 3.0 fluorometer, sized on a Bioanalyzer 2100, and re-quantified with the KAPA Library Quantification kit. A separate single-read 150-cycle Illumina NextSeq 550 flow cell was used to sequence each immunoSEQ 96-well plate. Under the source paper's analysis protocol: Because the immunoSEQ output included only junctional sequences and no quality scores, the filtering could not be the same as the filtering used for full-length reads. Sequences were annotated with PyIR, a Python wrapper for IgBLAST v1.9, and V/J genes and CDR3 were assigned using IMGT germline references. Reads with weak V/J assignments (E-value above 1e-6), missing CDR3, stop codons, out-of-frame junctions, or ambiguous translated residues were removed. V3J clonotypes were defined as sequences sharing the same inferred V gene, J gene, and CDR3 amino acid sequence. Percentage overlap between repertoires was computed as shared unique clonotypes divided by the size of the smaller repertoire. Repertoire richness was assessed with RTK rarefaction, the Chao1 estimator, and Recon v2.1 estimates of unobserved clonotypes. Generation probabilities were computed with OLGA for all TCRbeta clonotypes obtained by the gDNA method from a handful of donors. The table was pulled from immuneACCESS by TCRdb, which kept in-frame rearrangements only. Such tables lose some clones; where checked, under half of the loss comes from unresolved V genes, and the rest has no known cause. The V and J calls and clone size are taken from that table; D and trimming were inferred from the DNA. Here the sample has approximately 2.1 million clones; approximately 93% occur a single time. About 0.39% of the sample is held by the ten biggest clonotypes.

Material for sequencing was naive CD4+ T cells from PBMCs. The sample's cell subset or site label is to be understood as: CD45RA+ positively selected. This TCR came from a man aged 18 to 30 in good health. Some clones in this sample may be carry-over from other donors' samples.

CDR3 region: CASSKGGFSYNEQFF. The DNA is as follows: TGTGCCAGCAGCAAAGGGGGCTTCTCCTACAATGAGCAGTTCTTC. This chain joins TRBV7-3 to TRBJ2-1; 7 middle bases align to TRBD1. Its CDR3 holds 15 amino acids, cysteine through phenylalanine. Only the CDR3 DNA stays, 45 bases, in frame from base 1. The germline V gene specifies SGHTA as CDR1 and FQGTGA as CDR2. The V end gives up 5 bases and the J end 0 bases, leaving 4 bases in the junction not matched to a gene.